These 27 T cell receptor beta chains came from one sample sequenced in a study of blood T cell repertoires in COVID-19 (TCRdb year 2020). Receptors were amplified or captured by the immunoSEQ multiplex PCR assay. As stored in TCRdb, this immuneACCESS dataset retains in-frame rearrangements with V and J assigned. A fraction of the clones does not appear; measured against another copy, unresolved V genes explain less than half of the discrepancy, and the remainder lacks a known reason. In all, the sample holds around 230,000 clones, and just under 85% of those were seen once. The top ten constitute approximately 15% of the sample. Sequencing was carried out using PBMCs or T cells enriched from blood (not recorded which). All receptors derive from a man aged 40-49 years who had recovered from COVID-19.

The chain recombines TRBV6-5 with TRBJ2-7; 8 bases line up with TRBD1. The J segment lost 4 bases and the V segment lost 0 bases, leaving 5 bases of the junction unmatched. The germline CDR1 and CDR2 sequences are MNHEY and SVGAGI. The CDR3 length is 15 residues. DNA for the CDR3: TGTGCCAGCAGTTACTCCTACAGGGGGATATACGAGCAGTACTTC. Translating it yields CASSYSYRGIYEQYF.

This clone has only a few counts. The genes are TRBV6-5 and TRBJ2-5, with D perhaps matching TRBD2 (5 bases). The CDR3 is made up of 14 amino acids. Trimming pared 2 bases from V and 7 bases from J, leaving 14 bases between. Germline-derived CDR1 and CDR2 are MNHEY and SVGAGI. The CDR3 region has the DNA TGTGCCAGCAGTTACCCGGATCACGCGGGGACCCAGTACTTC. Protein: CASSYPDHAGTQYF.

V is TRBV10-3 and J is TRBJ2-3; 10 bases are shared with TRBD2. The V gene's germline CDR1 is ENHRY and CDR2 SYGVKD. The CDR3 loop spans 12 amino acids. Trimming removed 8 bases from V and 5 bases from J; junction bases left unmatched: 1. CDR3 sequence: CAILAGGDTQYF. CDR3 DNA: TGTGCCATCTTAGCGGGGGGAGATACGCAGTATTTT.

There are a few counts of this clone. The rearrangement uses TRBV10-3 and TRBJ1-4; 10 nucleotides align to TRBD1. The CDR3 loop spans 14 amino acids. Per germline, CDR1 ENHRY and CDR2 SYGVKD. J lost 7 bases, V lost 7 bases, and 6 bases had no gene match. The CDR3 loop is CAIKSTGGREKLFF. CDR3 nucleotides: TGTGCCATCAAATCGACAGGGGGCCGTGAAAAACTGTTTTTT.

This clone was seen just once. The genes are TRBV11-2 and TRBJ2-1; perhaps TRBD2 as D (5 bases). The germline V and J ends were trimmed by 5 bases and 3 bases, with 20 bases remaining between them. The CDR3 consists of 17 residues. Per germline, CDR1 SGHAT and CDR2 FQNNGV. CDR3 nucleotide sequence: TGTGCCAGCAGCCACCTACGCAACCAGCGGAGCTACAATGAGCAGTTCTTC. Protein sequence: CASSHLRNQRSYNEQFF.

The chain couples TRBV5-1 to TRBJ2-3; TRBD1 matches 7 bases. The CDR3 totals 15 residues. Germline lookup yields CDR1 SGHRS and CDR2 YFSETQ. V dropped 3 bases and J dropped 3; count of bases not matched to a gene: 7. The CDR3 DNA follows: TGCGCCAGCAGCTCCGGACAGGCGAGGACAGATACGCAGTATTTT. Residues: CASSSGQARTDTQYF.

The gene calls are TRBV5-8 and TRBJ1-2, with 9 positions matching TRBD1. The CDR3 length is 15 residues. The V gene end was trimmed by 1 base and the J gene end by 5 bases; junction bases not matched to a gene: 6. Looked up from germline, CDR1 is SGHTS and CDR2 is YDEGEE. CDR3 sequence reads: CASSLSGTGIYGYTF. In DNA form, the CDR3 reads TGTGCCAGCAGCTTGTCCGGGACAGGGATTTATGGCTACACCTTC. Together with reference TRBV5-8 and TRBJ1-2, the CDR3 gives the full variable domain: EAGVTQSPTHLIKTRGQQATLRCSPISGHTSVYWYQQALGLGLQFLLWYDEGEERNRGNFPPRFSGRQFPNYSSELNVNALELEDSALYLCASSLSGTGIYGYTFGSGTRLTVV.

The V gene is TRBV30, the J gene TRBJ1-3; no clear D. Germline CDR1 GTSNPN, CDR2 SVGIG (reference sequence). The CDR3 covers 15 residues. Trimming removed 5 bases at V and 0 bases at J, with 14 bases between. The CDR3 DNA reads as TGTGCCTGGCGCCCAGGCAGGTACTCTGGAAACACCATATATTTT. This gives the protein CAWRPGRYSGNTIYF.

The rearrangement links TRBV5-5 to TRBJ1-2; the D gene is possibly TRBD1 (5 bases). The germline V gene encodes CDR1 SGHKS and CDR2 YYEKEE (reference sequence). With 4 bases removed from V and 4 bases from J, the gap between germline ends came to 14 bases. The CDR3 runs 14 residues. CDR3 sequence: CASSGTTGAYGYTF. The CDR3 DNA sequence: TGTGCCAGCAGCGGAACCACAGGAGCCTATGGCTACACCTTC. The whole variable domain, remainder taken from reference TRBV5-5 and TRBJ1-2, is DAGVTQSPTHLIKTRGQQVTLRCSPISGHKSVSWYQQVLGQGPQFIFQYYEKEERGRGNFPDRFSARQFPNYSSELNVNALLLGDSALYLCASSGTTGAYGYTFGSGTRLTVV.

This clone was detected only a few times. The chain links TRBV9 to TRBJ2-3; 12 positions agree with TRBD1. The CDR3 sequence is 16 residues long. Germline loops: CDR1 SGDLS, CDR2 YYNGEE. The J segment lost 3 bases and the V segment lost 0 bases, leaving 2 bases of the junction unmatched. This CDR3 reads CASSVGDRGPTDTQYF. The CDR3 DNA follows: TGTGCCAGCAGCGTAGGGGACAGGGGGCCTACAGATACGCAGTATTTT.

The chain uses TRBV28 and TRBJ1-2, with D tentatively TRBD1 (6 bases). V was trimmed by 1 base and J by 4 bases, leaving 10 bases between them. This CDR3 spans 14 amino acids. CDR1 MDHEN and CDR2 SYDVKM come from the germline V gene. The CDR3 DNA sequence: TGTGCCAGCAGTTTATCGTACAGGGCCTATGGCTACACCTTC. Its translation: CASSLSYRAYGYTF.

V gene TRBV30 combines with J gene TRBJ2-7; D is perhaps TRBD2 (7 bases). Germline V lookup: CDR1 GTSNPN, CDR2 SVGIG (reference sequence). The CDR3 sequence is 15 residues long. Trimming removed 4 bases at V and 4 bases at J, with 20 bases between. The CDR3 protein is CAWMEGGPGVYEQYF. In DNA, the CDR3 is TGTGCCTGGATGGAGGGGGGGCCAGGGGTGTACGAGCAGTACTTC.

V and J are TRBV12-3 or TRBV12-4 and TRBJ1-3; D unclear. Trimming cost V 7 bases and J 3 bases, with 4 bases left between them. The CDR3 consists of 11 residues. CDR3 coding DNA: TGTGCCAGCATCATTGGAAACACCATATATTTT. As protein: CASIIGNTIYF.

A note on this clone: Other DNA sequences in the same sample also yield this CDR3. V is TRBV5-1 and J is TRBJ1-1; TRBD1 is a possible D gene (5 bases). Germline-derived CDR1 and CDR2 are SGHRS and YFSETQ. V was clipped by 0 bases and J by 0 bases, with 12 bases between them. This CDR3 spans 16 amino acids. CDR3 DNA: TGCGCCAGCAGCTTGGGCTCAGGGTCCATGAACACTGAAGCTTTCTTT. Translated: CASSLGSGSMNTEAFF.

CDR3 DNA: TGTGCAAGTCGCTTAGCACCCCGTTCCGGGACAGAGGCCTACGAGCAGTACTTC. This codes for CASRLAPRSGTEAYEQYF. This chain uses TRBV12-2 with TRBJ2-7; TRBD1 is the table's D call, not checked against the DNA. TRBV12-2 is a documented pseudogene. The CDR3 length is 18 residues.

Here the CDR3 DNA reads TGTGCCAGCAGCTTACGGGGCGGAGGGAGAAACGAGCAGTACTTC. Its protein product is CASSLRGGGRNEQYF. This sequence joins TRBV7-9 and TRBJ2-7; possible D gene TRBD2, 6 bases. Germline V gene data show CDR1 as SEHNR and CDR2 as FQNEAQ (reference sequence). With 2 bases removed from V and 5 bases from J, the gap between germline ends came to 16 bases. There are 15 residues in the CDR3.

The chain uses TRBV7-3 and TRBJ1-1, with D perhaps TRBD1 (6 bases). The CDR3 totals 13 residues. Per the germline V gene, CDR1 is SGHTA and CDR2 is FQGTGA. With 5 bases removed from V and 1 base from J, the gap between germline ends came to 8 bases. The CDR3 protein is CASSQGTNTEAFF. The CDR3 bases are TGTGCCAGCAGCCAGGGGACGAACACTGAAGCTTTCTTT. Based on the CDR3 plus reference TRBV7-3 and TRBJ1-1, the full variable domain is GAGVSQTPSNKVTEKGKYVELRCDPISGHTALYWYRQSLGQGPEFLIYFQGTGAADDSGLPNDRFFAVRPEGSVSTLKIQRTERGDSAVYLCASSQGTNTEAFFGQGTRLTVV.

The chain joins TRBV19 to TRBJ1-1, with 7 bases fitting TRBD1. This CDR3 spans 15 amino acids. The germline V gene has CDR1 LNHDA and CDR2 SQIVND (reference sequence). Trimming at V came to 5 bases and at J to 0 bases, leaving 6 bases not matched to a gene. Here the CDR3 reads CASSPDRLMNTEAFF. The CDR3 DNA follows: TGTGCCAGTAGTCCGGACAGGCTAATGAACACTGAAGCTTTCTTT.

In DNA form, the CDR3 reads TGTGCCAGCAGTTTGGGGGGATCAGCGGGTTCACCCCTCCACTTT. Its translation is CASSLGGSAGSPLHF. The chain links TRBV28 to TRBJ1-6; TRBD1 is a possible D gene (5 bases). V was trimmed by 3 bases and J by 9 bases, leaving 15 bases between them. CDR1 is MDHEN and CDR2 is SYDVKM in the germline V gene. The CDR3 has 15 residues.

The chain links TRBV14 to TRBJ2-5; 7 bases line up with TRBD1. This CDR3 is 15 amino acids long. V lost 0 bases to trimming and J lost 6 bases; unmatched junction nucleotides: 7. Germline CDR1 and CDR2: SGHDN and FVKESK. The CDR3 here is CASSQDTGTAQTQYF. The CDR3 DNA sequence: TGTGCCAGCAGCCAAGATACAGGGACAGCCCAGACCCAGTACTTC.

This chain uses TRBV7-8 with TRBJ1-5; D gene unclear. With 6 bases removed from V and 5 bases from J, the gap between germline ends came to 17 bases. Germline assignment: CDR1 SGHVS and CDR2 FQNEAQ. The CDR3 loop spans 15 amino acids. The CDR3 coding sequence is TGTGCCAGCAGGCAAGTCCCCGGCGGAGATCAGCCCCAGCATTTT. Protein: CASRQVPGGDQPQHF.

This chain uses TRBV6-1 with TRBJ2-7, with D tentatively TRBD1 (6 bases). V lost 2 bases to trimming and J lost 4 bases, with 15 bases between them. Germline CDR1 and CDR2: MNHNS and SASEGT. This CDR3 contains 15 residues. This chain's CDR3 is CASSEPGHGRYEQYF. The CDR3 coding sequence is TGTGCCAGCAGTGAACCGGGACATGGACGGTACGAGCAGTACTTC.

The chain employs TRBV28 and TRBJ1-6, with TRBD1 matching 9 bases. The V gene's germline CDR1 is MDHEN and CDR2 SYDVKM. This CDR3 has 17 residues. The V gene end was trimmed by 2 bases and the J gene end by 7 bases; junction bases not matched to a gene: 9. This CDR3 is CASSLRRTGGLNSPLHF. The CDR3 DNA reads TGTGCCAGCAGTTTACGGAGAACAGGGGGCCTGAATTCACCCCTCCACTTT. Complete variable domain (other parts from reference TRBV28 and TRBJ1-6): DVKVTQSSRYLVKRTGEKVFLECVQDMDHENMFWYRQDPGLGLRLIYFSYDVKMKEKGDIPEGYSVSREKKERFSLILESASTNQTSMYLCASSLRRTGGLNSPLHFGNGTRLTVT.

V is TRBV7-2 and J is TRBJ1-2; 7 positions agree with TRBD1. The germline V gene encodes CDR1 SGHTA and CDR2 FQGNSA. This CDR3 has 16 residues. With 5 bases clipped from V and 8 bases from J, the junction kept 17 bases outside the gene matches. CDR3 sequence (DNA): TGTGCCAGCAGCAAGGCGGGCACACAGGGGCGGATCGGCTACACCTTC. Its translation is CASSKAGTQGRIGYTF.

This sequence joins TRBV30 and TRBJ2-5; 8 nucleotides line up with TRBD1. CDR1 GTSNPN and CDR2 SVGIG come from the germline V gene (reference sequence). Trimming removed 6 bases from V and 5 bases from J; junction bases left unmatched: 11. CDR3 length: 14 amino acids. The CDR3 DNA sequence: TGTGCCTGCGCAGGGGGCGGCGATAGGGAGACCCAGTACTTC. This gives the protein CACAGGGDRETQYF. The full variable domain, its missing parts supplied by reference TRBV30 and TRBJ2-5, is SQTIHQWPATLVQPVGSPLSLECTVEGTSNPNLYWYRQAAGRGLQLLFYSVGIGQISSEVPQNLSASRPQDRQFILSSKKLLLSDSGFYLCACAGGGDRETQYFGPGTRLLVL.

This sequence joins TRBV4-2 and TRBJ1-5; D not resolved. The V and J ends lost 1 base and 5 bases respectively, with 18 bases between them. Germline V lookup: CDR1 LGHNA, CDR2 YNFKEQ. The CDR3 runs to 17 residues. CDR3 nucleotide sequence: TGTGCCAGCAGCCAAGCTTCGGATTTCGGAGTACATCAGCCCCAGCATTTT. Protein product: CASSQASDFGVHQPQHF.

This clone was detected many times. The chain has TRBV27 and TRBJ2-1; TRBD2 is a possible D gene (7 bases). The CDR3 spans 14 residues. The ends were cut back, 3 bases at V and 9 bases at J, with 15 bases in the middle. Per germline, CDR1 MNHEY and CDR2 SMNVEV (reference sequence). For the CDR3, the DNA is TGTGCCAGCAGTTTGGGGGAGGGGGGCCGTGAGCAGTTCTTC. Translation gives CASSLGEGGREQFF.